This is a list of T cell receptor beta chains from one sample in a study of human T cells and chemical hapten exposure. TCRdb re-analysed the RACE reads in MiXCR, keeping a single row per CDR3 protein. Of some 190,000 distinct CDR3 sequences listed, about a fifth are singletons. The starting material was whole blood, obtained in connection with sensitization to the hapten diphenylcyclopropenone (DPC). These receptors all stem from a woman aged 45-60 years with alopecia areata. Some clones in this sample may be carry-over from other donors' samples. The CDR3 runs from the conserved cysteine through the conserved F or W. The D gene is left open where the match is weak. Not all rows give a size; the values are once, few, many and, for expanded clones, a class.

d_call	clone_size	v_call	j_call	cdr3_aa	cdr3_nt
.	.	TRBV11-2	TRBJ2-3	CASSSGQLGTDTQYF	TGTGCCAGCAGCTCGGGACAATTGGGCACAGATACGCAGTATTTT
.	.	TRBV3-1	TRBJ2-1	CASSQGSPSYNEQFF	TGTGCCAGCAGCCAAGGCTCCCCCTCCTACAATGAGCAGTTCTTC
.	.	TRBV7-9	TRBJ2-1	CASSLESINEQFF	TGTGCCAGCAGCTTGGAGTCTATCAATGAGCAGTTCTTC
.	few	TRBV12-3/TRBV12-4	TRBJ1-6	CASSSLFGSPLHF	TGTGCCAGCAGTTCGCTTTTTGGTTCACCCCTCCACTTT
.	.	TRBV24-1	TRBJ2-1	CATSDSSGLAGEQFF	TGTGCCACCAGTGATTCCTCCGGACTCGCGGGTGAGCAGTTCTTC
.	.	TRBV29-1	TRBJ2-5	CSVMEGGETQYF	TGCAGCGTGATGGAGGGTGGAGAGACCCAGTACTTC
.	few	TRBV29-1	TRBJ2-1	CSVVPVNSYNEQFF	TGCAGCGTTGTGCCCGTCAACTCCTACAATGAGCAGTTCTTC
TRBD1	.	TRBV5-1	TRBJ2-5	CASSLFGTGGEETQYF	TGCGCCAGCAGCTTGTTCGGGACAGGGGGCGAAGAGACCCAGTACTTC
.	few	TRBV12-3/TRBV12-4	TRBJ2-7	CASSLSHEQYF	TGTGCCAGCAGTTTATCCCACGAGCAGTACTTC
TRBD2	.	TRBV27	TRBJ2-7	CASSLSSGGSYEQYF	TGTGCCAGCAGTTTATCTAGCGGGGGCTCCTACGAGCAGTACTTC
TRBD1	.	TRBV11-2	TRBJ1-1	CASSPGTGGAEAFF	TGTGCCAGCAGCCCCGGGACAGGGGGAGCTGAAGCTTTCTTT
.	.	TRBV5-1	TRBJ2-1	CASRGQPHNEQFF	TGCGCCAGCAGGGGACAACCCCACAATGAGCAGTTCTTC
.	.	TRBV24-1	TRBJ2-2	CATSDLAGELFF	TGTGCCACCAGTGATTTGGCCGGGGAGCTGTTTTTT
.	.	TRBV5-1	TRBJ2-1	CASSRTLGHQSYNEQFF	TGCGCCAGCAGTCGAACCCTCGGACACCAATCCTACAATGAGCAGTTCTTC
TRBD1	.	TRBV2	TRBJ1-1	CANRRDRARMGTEAFF	TGTGCCAACCGCCGGGACAGGGCCAGAATGGGCACTGAAGCTTTCTTT
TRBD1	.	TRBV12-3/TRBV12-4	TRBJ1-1	CASSFGAGQQNTEAFF	TGTGCCAGCAGTTTTGGCGCGGGACAGCAAAACACTGAAGCTTTCTTT
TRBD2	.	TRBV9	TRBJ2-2	CASSVGTSVITGELFF	TGTGCCAGCAGCGTAGGGACTAGCGTGATCACCGGGGAGCTGTTTTTT
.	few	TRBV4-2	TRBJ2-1	CASSQDPDYSYNEQFF	TGTGCCAGCAGCCAAGATCCGGACTACTCCTACAATGAGCAGTTCTTC
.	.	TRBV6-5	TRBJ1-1	CASRTLGTEAFF	TGTGCCAGCAGAACGCTTGGAACTGAAGCTTTCTTT
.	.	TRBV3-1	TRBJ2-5	CASSQDATQYF	TGTGCCAGCAGCCAAGATGCGACCCAGTACTTC
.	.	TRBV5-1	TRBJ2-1	CASSLAGTYYNEQFF	TGCGCCAGCAGCTTGGCCGGGACTTACTACAATGAGCAGTTCTTC
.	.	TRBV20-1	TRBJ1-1	CSARDPDSRLLIEAFF	TGCAGTGCTAGAGATCCGGACAGTCGTTTGTTGATTGAAGCTTTCTTT
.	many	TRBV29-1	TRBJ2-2	CSARTGGVGELFF	TGCAGCGCTAGGACAGGAGGGGTCGGGGAGCTGTTTTTT
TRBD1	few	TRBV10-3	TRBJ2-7	CAISEYSYRGWEQYF	TGTGCCATCAGCGAATATTCCTACAGGGGATGGGAGCAGTACTTC
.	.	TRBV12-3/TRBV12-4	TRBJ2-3	CASSALTWYIEDTQYF	TGTGCCAGCAGTGCCCTGACGTGGTACATCGAGGATACGCAGTATTTT
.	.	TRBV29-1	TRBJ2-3	CSVGGHTERQDTQYF	TGCAGCGTTGGGGGACACACTGAAAGACAAGATACGCAGTATTTT
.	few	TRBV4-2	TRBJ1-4	CASSQDGGRGREKLFF	TGTGCCAGCAGCCAAGATGGTGGCAGGGGTAGGGAAAAACTGTTTTTT
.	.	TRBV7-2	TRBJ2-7	CASTSAQRRKYF	TGTGCCAGCACCTCAGCCCAGCGGAGGAAGTACTTC
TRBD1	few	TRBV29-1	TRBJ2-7	CSVDLGQGIEQYF	TGCAGCGTTGACTTGGGACAGGGAATCGAGCAGTACTTC
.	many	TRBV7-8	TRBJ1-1	CASSLVGGNAFF	TGTGCCAGCAGCTTAGTAGGAGGGAACGCTTTCTTT
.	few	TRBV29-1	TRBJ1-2	CSVEDGLAEPYGYTF	TGCAGCGTTGAAGATGGTTTGGCCGAACCCTATGGCTACACCTTC
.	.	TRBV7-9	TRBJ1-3	CASSLGYRVTGNTIYF	TGTGCCAGCAGCTTAGGCTACAGGGTGACTGGAAACACCATATATTTT
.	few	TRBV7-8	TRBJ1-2	CASSQEQGLVGYTF	TGTGCCAGCAGCCAAGAGCAGGGGCTAGTAGGCTACACCTTC
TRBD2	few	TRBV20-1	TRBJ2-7	CSARDRGGEQYF	TGCAGTGCTAGAGATCGGGGGGGCGAGCAGTACTTC
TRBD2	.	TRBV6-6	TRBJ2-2	CASSFLGLASTGELFF	TGTGCCAGCAGTTTCCTTGGACTAGCGTCAACCGGGGAGCTGTTTTTT
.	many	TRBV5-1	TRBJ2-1	CASSTQGNEQFF	TGCGCCAGCAGCACTCAGGGGAATGAGCAGTTCTTC
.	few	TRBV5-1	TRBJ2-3	CASSKGTYTDTQYF	TGCGCCAGCAGCAAAGGGACTTACACAGATACGCAGTATTTT
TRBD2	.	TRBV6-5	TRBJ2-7	CASSYGPGGYEQYF	TGTGCCAGCAGTTACGGGCCGGGGGGCTACGAGCAGTACTTC
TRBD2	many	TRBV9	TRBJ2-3	CASSTSGSPPDTQYF	TGTGCCAGCAGCACTAGCGGGAGCCCCCCAGATACGCAGTATTTT
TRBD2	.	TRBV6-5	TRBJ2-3	CASSYGAGGYTDTQYF	TGTGCCAGCAGTTACGGGGCGGGAGGCTACACAGATACGCAGTATTTT
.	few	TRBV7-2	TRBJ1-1	CASSLTVMNTEAFF	TGTGCCAGCAGCTTGACAGTGATGAACACTGAAGCTTTCTTT
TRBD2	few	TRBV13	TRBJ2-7	CASSRRLAGVEGQYF	TGTGCCAGCAGCCGGAGACTAGCGGGAGTGGAGGGGCAGTACTTC
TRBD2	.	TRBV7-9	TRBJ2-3	CASSPYSGASTDTQYF	TGTGCCAGCAGCCCCTATAGCGGGGCTAGCACAGATACGCAGTATTTT
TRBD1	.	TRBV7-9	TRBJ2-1	CASRQDRGEQFF	TGTGCCAGCAGACAAGACAGGGGTGAGCAGTTCTTC
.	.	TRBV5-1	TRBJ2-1	CASSWAPGSSYNEQFF	TGCGCCAGCAGCTGGGCCCCAGGGAGCTCCTACAATGAGCAGTTCTTC
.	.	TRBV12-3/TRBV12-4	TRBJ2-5	CASSPRFRETQYF	TGTGCCAGCAGTCCCAGGTTTCGTGAGACCCAGTACTTC
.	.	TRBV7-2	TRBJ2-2	CASSLSWVDGELFF	TGTGCCAGCAGCTTATCGTGGGTAGACGGGGAGCTGTTTTTT
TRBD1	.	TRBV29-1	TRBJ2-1	CSVDPTGTGVYNEQFF	TGCAGCGTTGATCCCACCGGGACAGGGGTGTACAATGAGCAGTTCTTC
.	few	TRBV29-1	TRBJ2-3	CSVERDDTDTQYF	TGCAGCGTTGAGCGGGACGACACAGATACGCAGTATTTT
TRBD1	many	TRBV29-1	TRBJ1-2	CSVSGGDYGYTF	TGCAGCGTCTCAGGGGGAGACTATGGCTACACCTTC
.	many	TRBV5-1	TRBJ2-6	CASSVQGSTGANVLTF	TGCGCCAGCAGCGTCCAGGGTTCAACCGGGGCCAACGTCCTGACTTTC
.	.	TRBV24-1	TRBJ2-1	CATSDHRKPHSYNEQFF	TGTGCCACCAGTGACCACAGGAAACCTCACTCCTACAATGAGCAGTTCTTC
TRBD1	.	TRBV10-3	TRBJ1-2	CAISESGDRGHGYTF	TGTGCCATCAGTGAGTCTGGGGACAGGGGTCATGGCTACACCTTC
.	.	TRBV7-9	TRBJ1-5	CASSPSGDGQPQHF	TGTGCCAGCAGCCCGTCAGGGGACGGTCAGCCCCAGCATTTT
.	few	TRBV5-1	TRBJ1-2	CASSVGRAGGYTF	TGCGCCAGCAGCGTAGGGAGGGCCGGTGGCTACACCTTC
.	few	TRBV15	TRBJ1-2	CATSRARGVGGYTF	TGTGCCACCAGCAGAGCTAGGGGGGTAGGTGGCTACACCTTC
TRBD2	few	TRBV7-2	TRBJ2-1	CASSFSGRGGEQFF	TGTGCCAGCAGCTTTAGCGGGAGAGGGGGTGAGCAGTTCTTC
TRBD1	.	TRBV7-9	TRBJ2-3	CASSRMTGAGTDTQYF	TGTGCCAGCAGTCGTATGACAGGGGCCGGCACAGATACGCAGTATTTT
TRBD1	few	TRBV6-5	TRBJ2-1	CASSLVTGGHEQFF	TGTGCCAGCAGCCTAGTCACAGGGGGGCATGAGCAGTTCTTC